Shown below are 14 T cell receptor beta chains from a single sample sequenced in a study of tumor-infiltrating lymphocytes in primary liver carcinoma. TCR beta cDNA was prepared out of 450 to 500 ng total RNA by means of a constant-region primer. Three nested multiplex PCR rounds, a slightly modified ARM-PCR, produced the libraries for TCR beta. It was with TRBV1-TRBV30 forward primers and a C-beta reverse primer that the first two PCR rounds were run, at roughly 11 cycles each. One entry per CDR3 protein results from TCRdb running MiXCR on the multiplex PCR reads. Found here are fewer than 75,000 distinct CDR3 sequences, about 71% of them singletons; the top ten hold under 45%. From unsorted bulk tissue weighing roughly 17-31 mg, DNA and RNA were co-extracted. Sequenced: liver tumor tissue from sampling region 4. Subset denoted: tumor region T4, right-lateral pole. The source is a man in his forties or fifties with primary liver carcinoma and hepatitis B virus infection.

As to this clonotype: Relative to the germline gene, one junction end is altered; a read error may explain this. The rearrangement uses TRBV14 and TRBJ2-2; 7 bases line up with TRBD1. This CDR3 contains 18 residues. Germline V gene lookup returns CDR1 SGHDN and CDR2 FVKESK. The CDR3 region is CTSDRLSTGLKHTGELFF. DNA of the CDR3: TGTACCAGCGACCGTCTCTCGACAGGGCTTAAACACACCGGGGAGCTGTTTTTT.

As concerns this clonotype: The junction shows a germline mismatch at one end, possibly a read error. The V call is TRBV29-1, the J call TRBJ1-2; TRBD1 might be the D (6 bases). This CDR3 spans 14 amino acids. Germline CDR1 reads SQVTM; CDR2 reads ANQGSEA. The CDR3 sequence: CSVKFGQSNYGYTF. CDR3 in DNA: TGCAGCGTCAAGTTTGGACAGTCGAACTATGGCTATACCTTC.

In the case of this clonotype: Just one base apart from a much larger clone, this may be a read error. The CDR3 sequence: CVTSESTGTWVETQYF. CDR3 DNA: TGTGTCACCAGTGAGAGCACAGGGACTTGGGTAGAGACCCAGTACTTC. The chain links TRBV24-1 to TRBJ2-5; D possibly uses TRBD1 or TRBD2 (6 bases each). CDR3 length: 16 amino acids. Per germline, CDR1 KGHDR and CDR2 SFDVKD.

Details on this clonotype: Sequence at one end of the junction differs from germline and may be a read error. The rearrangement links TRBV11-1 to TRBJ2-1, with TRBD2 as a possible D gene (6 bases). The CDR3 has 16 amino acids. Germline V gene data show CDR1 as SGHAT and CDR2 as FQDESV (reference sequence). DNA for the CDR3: TGTGCCAGCTGCTTAGCGGACATGGCGTACTACAATGAGCAATTCTTC. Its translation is CASCLADMAYYNEQFF.

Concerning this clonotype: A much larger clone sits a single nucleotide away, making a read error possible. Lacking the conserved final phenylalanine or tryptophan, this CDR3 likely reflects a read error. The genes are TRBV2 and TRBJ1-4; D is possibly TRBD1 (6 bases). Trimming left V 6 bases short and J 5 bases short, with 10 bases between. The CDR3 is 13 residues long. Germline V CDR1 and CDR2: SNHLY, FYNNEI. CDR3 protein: CASRGQLNEKLFV. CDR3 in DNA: TGTGCCAGCAGAGGACAGTTAAATGAAAAACTGTTTGTT.

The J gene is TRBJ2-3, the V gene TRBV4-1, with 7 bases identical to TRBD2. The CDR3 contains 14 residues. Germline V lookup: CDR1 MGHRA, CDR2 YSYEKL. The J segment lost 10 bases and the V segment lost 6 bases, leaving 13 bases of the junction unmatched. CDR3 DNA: TGCGCCAGCAGTCTACAAAGCGGGGACGATGCGCAGTATTTT. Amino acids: CASSLQSGDDAQYF.

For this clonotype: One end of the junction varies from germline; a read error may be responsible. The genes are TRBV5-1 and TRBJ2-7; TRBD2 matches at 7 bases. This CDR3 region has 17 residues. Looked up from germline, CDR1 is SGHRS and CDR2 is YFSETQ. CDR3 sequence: CASSFDLDPGGGYEQYF. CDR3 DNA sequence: TGCGCCAGCAGCTTTGACTTGGACCCGGGGGGAGGCTACGAGCAATACTTC. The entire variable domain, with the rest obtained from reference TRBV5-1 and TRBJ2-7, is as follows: KAGVTQTPRYLIKTRGQQVTLSCSPISGHRSVSWYQQTPGQGLQFLFEYFSETQRNKGNFPGRFSGRQFSNSRSEMNVSTLELGDSALYLCASSFDLDPGGGYEQYFGPGTRLTVT.

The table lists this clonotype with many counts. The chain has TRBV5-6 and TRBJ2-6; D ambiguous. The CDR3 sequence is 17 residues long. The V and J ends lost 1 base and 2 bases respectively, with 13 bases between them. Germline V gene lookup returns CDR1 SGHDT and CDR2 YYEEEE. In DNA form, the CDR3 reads TGTGCCAGCAGCTTGAATTTGCACCCCGCTGGGGCCAACGTCCTGACTTTC. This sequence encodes CASSLNLHPAGANVLTF.

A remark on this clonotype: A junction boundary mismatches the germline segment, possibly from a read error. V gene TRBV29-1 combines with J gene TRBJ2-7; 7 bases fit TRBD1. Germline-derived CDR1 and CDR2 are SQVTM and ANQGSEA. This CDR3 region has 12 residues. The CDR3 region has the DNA TGCATCGTTCGACAGGGTGAAGAGGAGCAGTACTTC. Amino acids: CIVRQGEEEQYF.

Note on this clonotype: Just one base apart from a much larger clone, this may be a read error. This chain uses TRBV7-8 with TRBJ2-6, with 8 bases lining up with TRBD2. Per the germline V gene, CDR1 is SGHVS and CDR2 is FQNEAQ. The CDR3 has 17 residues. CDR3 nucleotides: TGTGCCAGGAGCTTAGACGGGAGGGGGGCTGAGACCAACGTCCTGACTTTC. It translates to CARSLDGRGAETNVLTF.

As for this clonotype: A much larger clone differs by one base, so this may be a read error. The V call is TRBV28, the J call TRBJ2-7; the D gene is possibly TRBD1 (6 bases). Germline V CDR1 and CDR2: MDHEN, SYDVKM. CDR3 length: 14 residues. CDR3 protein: CANSRGSGLYEQYF. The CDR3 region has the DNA TGTGCCAACAGTAGGGGGAGCGGCCTTTACGAGCAGTACTTC.

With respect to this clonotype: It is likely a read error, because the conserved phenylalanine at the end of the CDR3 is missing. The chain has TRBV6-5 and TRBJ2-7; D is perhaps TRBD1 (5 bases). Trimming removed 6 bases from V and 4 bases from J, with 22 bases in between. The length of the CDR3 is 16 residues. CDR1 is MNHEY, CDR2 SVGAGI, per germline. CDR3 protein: CASRPGQAASLYEQYL. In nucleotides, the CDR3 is TGTGCCAGCAGGCCCGGACAAGCAGCATCATTATACGAGCAGTACTTA.

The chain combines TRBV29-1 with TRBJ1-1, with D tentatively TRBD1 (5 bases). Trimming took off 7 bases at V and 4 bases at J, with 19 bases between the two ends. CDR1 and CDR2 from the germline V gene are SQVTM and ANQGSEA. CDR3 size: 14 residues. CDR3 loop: CSAVGGPMGTEAFF. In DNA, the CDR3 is TGCAGCGCGGTGGGGGGTCCCATGGGCACTGAAGCTTTCTTT.

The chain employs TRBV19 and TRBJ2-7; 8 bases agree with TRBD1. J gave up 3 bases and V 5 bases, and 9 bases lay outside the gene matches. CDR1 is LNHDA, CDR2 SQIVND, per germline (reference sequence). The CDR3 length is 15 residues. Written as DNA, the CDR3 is TGTGCCAGTAGTGATGGGCAGGGGGCAGTCTACGAGCAGTACTTC. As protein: CASSDGQGAVYEQYF.